This TCR beta chain comes out of a study of blood T cell repertoires in COVID-19. Libraries were prepared by immunoSEQ multiplex PCR; TCRdb keeps only in-frame clonotypes and omits some of them. Among fewer than 250,000 clones listed, 83% were seen once. Germline-derived CDR1 and CDR2 are KGHSH and LQKENI. The CDR3 contains 16 residues. V was cut by 0 bases and J by 1 base, with 10 bases left in between. The sequence was obtained from a woman in her forties with active or convalescent COVID-19. Material: peripheral blood. This chain connects TRBV18 to TRBJ2-1; D remains unclear. CDR3 in amino acids: CASSPPASTSYNEQFF. The CDR3 nucleotides read TGTGCCAGCTCACCACCCGCTTCAACTTCCTACAATGAGCAGTTCTTC.